Presented here are 3 T cell receptor beta chains from one specimen sequenced in a study of T cells in Graves' hyperthyroidism and ophthalmopathy. TCR beta CDR3 regions were amplified from RNA transcripts. RT-PCR in the first round (using the HTBI primer set) targeted the TCR CDR3. MiXCR, applied by TCRdb to the multiplex PCR reads, yields one record per CDR3 protein. The repertoire includes around 370,000 distinct CDR3 sequences, less than 20% of them detected once, and about 38% sits in the top ten. The sample consisted of blood. The source of these receptors is a young man with Graves' ophthalmopathy.

J is TRBJ2-2 and V is TRBV27; TRBD2 aligns across 12 bases. Looked up from germline, CDR1 is MNHEY and CDR2 is SMNVEV (reference sequence). J gave up 5 bases and V 5 bases, and 9 bases lay outside the gene matches. The CDR3 extends over 17 amino acids. The CDR3 reads CASSDALAGGPTGELFF. DNA of the CDR3: TGTGCCAGCAGTGATGCCCTAGCGGGGGGGCCAACCGGGGAGCTGTTTTTT.

This clonotype occurred many times. CDR3 in amino acids: CASSDQGLSNQPQHF. The CDR3, as DNA: TGTGCCAGCAGTGATCAAGGGCTCTCCAATCAGCCCCAGCATTTT. The gene calls are TRBV2 and TRBJ1-5; D is uncertain. CDR3 length: 15 residues. Trimming took off 3 bases at V and 3 bases at J, with 12 bases between the two ends. CDR1 and CDR2 (germline): SNHLY, FYNNEI.

In the case of this clonotype: This clone may be a read error of a much larger clone one base away. The chain couples TRBV7-9 to TRBJ1-4; TRBD1 is a possible D gene (6 bases). This CDR3 is built from 15 residues. Germline CDR1 and CDR2: SEHNR and FQNEAQ (reference sequence). V lost 5 bases and J lost 7, with 17 bases in between. As DNA, the CDR3 is TGTGCCAGCAGCCAGCAACAGGGCCCGGTTGAAAAACTGTTTTTT. As protein: CASSQQQGPVEKLFF.